The rows below give T cell receptor beta chains drawn from one sample of a study of technical replicates of blood from a handful of donors. Assay: immunoSEQ multiplex PCR; the TCRdb copy retains only in-frame clones and omits some. The table records about 100,000 clones, 90% to 97% of them present only once. Sequencing was done on a sample of T cells isolated from PBMCs. The receptors derive from a human donor in good health. Each CDR3 is given with its conserved first and last residue. D genes are given only for firm matches. Expanded clones are given a class, and other clones once, few, many or no size at all.

>-|TRBV5-1|-|TRBJ2-1
CASSITTSSYNEQFF
>TRBD1|TRBV28|-|TRBJ1-3
CASSSTDRGLWNTIYF
>-|TRBV2|-|TRBJ1-4
CASSIDGVNEKLFF
>-|TRBV19|-|TRBJ1-2
CASSIGLSNYGYTF
>TRBD1|TRBV7-2|-|TRBJ1-1
CASRWGQTNTEAFF
>TRBD1|TRBV20-1|-|TRBJ1-2
CSAGTGHGYTF
>-|TRBV27|-|TRBJ2-3
CASSLPGTDTQYF
>TRBD1|TRBV11-3|-|TRBJ2-1
CASSAETGQGSIGAYNEQFF
>TRBD1|TRBV28|-|TRBJ2-7
CASIPRGAGGINEQYF
>-|TRBV9|-|TRBJ2-7
CASSVESGPYEQYF
>TRBD1|TRBV15|once|TRBJ1-5
CATEGSGTGGNQPQHF
>-|TRBV5-1|-|TRBJ1-1
CASSFKTGNTEAFF
>TRBD1|TRBV19|-|TRBJ1-2
CASRELGQGTSGYTF
>TRBD1|TRBV15|-|TRBJ2-7
CATSPQDRGLYEQYF
>-|TRBV15|-|TRBJ1-5
CATSRDWGLGQPQHF
>TRBD1|TRBV2|-|TRBJ2-2
CASRTGGNTGELFF
>TRBD2|TRBV5-4|-|TRBJ2-7
CASSDRRTSGMAYEQYF
>-|TRBV10-2|-|TRBJ2-5
CASSESPALSGETQYF
>TRBD2|TRBV18|-|TRBJ2-3
CASSPTSGGTDTQYF
>-|TRBV30|-|TRBJ1-2
CAWSVWEGDGYTF
>-|TRBV9|-|TRBJ1-2
CASSVDSQGGYGYTF
>-|TRBV30|-|TRBJ1-1
CAWSSYTEAFF
>-|TRBV30|-|TRBJ2-2
CAWSPGVPGELFF
>TRBD2|TRBV18|-|TRBJ2-5
CASSPGTSETQYF
>-|TRBV5-4|-|TRBJ2-7
CASSFGLKAPYEQYF
>-|TRBV4-1|-|TRBJ1-5
CASSQVGNSNQPQHF
>TRBD2|TRBV27|-|TRBJ2-1
CASSPNGLAGESSYNEQFF
>-|TRBV5-1|-|TRBJ2-3
CASSMDSIETDTQYF
>TRBD2|TRBV4-1|-|TRBJ2-1
CASSQVSPSGGSGQFF
>-|TRBV6-5|-|TRBJ1-2
CASREQGDALSGYTF
>TRBD2|TRBV19|-|TRBJ2-1
CASSTGTSGRSLFF
>-|TRBV14|-|TRBJ2-7
CASSQATGNPYEQYF
>-|TRBV7-9|-|TRBJ2-5
CASTLRSEGEVWETQYF
>-|TRBV7-9|-|TRBJ2-1
CAVRRQIYNEQFF
>-|TRBV23-1|-|TRBJ2-3
CASSLGQGCCTDTQYF
>-|TRBV5-1|-|TRBJ1-1
CASRKSADYMNTEAFF
>TRBD2|TRBV7-9|-|TRBJ2-2
CASSLTSGRRTGELFF
>TRBD1|TRBV7-9|once|TRBJ2-1
CASSLGDSSYNEQFF
>TRBD2|TRBV28|-|TRBJ2-2
CASSSYTGTGTSGSLAGELFF
>TRBD2|TRBV9|once|TRBJ2-1
CASSVVAGGGDEQFF
>-|TRBV2|-|TRBJ2-2
CASSETRPGHRTGELFF
>TRBD1|TRBV6-5|-|TRBJ2-7
CASSIGTGSFYEQYF
>-|TRBV7-8|-|TRBJ1-3
CASSLGLGGNTIYF
>TRBD1|TRBV28|-|TRBJ1-2
CASSLADRGRGYTF
>-|TRBV5-1|few|TRBJ2-7
CASSLSQGRSYEQYF
>-|TRBV5-4|-|TRBJ1-2
CASSLGDTGTF
>TRBD2|TRBV6-1|-|TRBJ2-7
CASRPGTSAYEQYF
>-|TRBV14|few|TRBJ2-3
CASSPFAGVAQYF
>-|TRBV25-1|-|TRBJ1-1
CASSPTRAGPEAFF
>TRBD1|TRBV29-1|once|TRBJ1-3
CSGKTGTGNTIYF
>-|TRBV28|-|TRBJ2-7
CASTGRSYEQYF
>-|TRBV14|once|TRBJ1-3
CASSPGIPGNTIYF
>-|TRBV5-1|-|TRBJ2-5
CASSMPTAETQYF
>-|TRBV7-2|-|TRBJ2-7
CASSLFVSSYEQYF
>-|TRBV10-3|-|TRBJ2-7
CAIRGTSEQYF